The TCR beta chain under discussion was sequenced for a study of cytomegalovirus exposure and HLA in healthy donors (TCRdb year 2017). For context, the study as a whole: An earlier analysis of several hundred of the donors reported about 280 Gb of sequence data and 95 million to 120 million unique TCR beta sequences obtained from some 200 million T cells. Alongside the repertoire data, information on donor age, sex, ethnicity and CMV serostatus was compiled. In a later analysis, previously published TCR beta repertoires from some 640 donors were re-analyzed and high-resolution HLA genotyping was added so that TCR occurrence patterns could be studied. An early release that covered about 600 HLA-typed donors contained approximately 320 gigabases of sequencing data and about 93 million unique TCR sequences. An earlier analysis of fewer than 700 of the donors applied high-throughput TCR beta sequencing to assess whether each TCR beta V gene segment acted as functional or pseudogenic. On average, roughly 240,000 unique TCR beta nucleotide sequences were sequenced per donor among a few hundred genotyped donors of the cohort, with roughly 18% of those sequences being non-productive. A later genetic analysis took genome-wide SNP genotypes for 398 of the 666 donors and used that subset as a discovery cohort. Class I and class II HLA loci were covered by the typing at four-digit resolution. In addition to the first cohort of roughly 700 subjects, a separate validation cohort of 120 different subjects was used. Rather than using new phenotypic data, the later analysis identified candidate immune exposures from TCR beta sequences and from how often those sequences occurred across donors. The study was designed to test whether signatures of past pathogen exposure could be identified by cataloging public T cell receptors. Typing coverage differed by locus: A, B, C, DRB1 and DQB1 were typed in roughly 620-630 donors, DQA1 in about 550, DPA1 in some 600, and DPB1 in 472. Four to six DR-DQ haplotypes were handled as single units for association and clustering, since linkage in the cohort was strong. The genetic ancestry cluster associated with self-reported Caucasian donors included 81% of the roughly 400 genotyped donors. Every discovery cohort repertoire had been produced on one sequencing platform. To predict cytomegalovirus infection status, the study brought together high-throughput TCR immunosequencing, statistical association of individual TCRs with disease status, and machine learning. The study used immunosequencing to profile the T cell repertoires of several hundred subjects and linked those repertoires to cytomegalovirus serostatus.

CDR1 PRHDT and CDR2 FYEKMQ are derived from the germline V gene (reference sequence). From cysteine to phenylalanine, the CDR3 is 13 amino acids long. Only the CDR3 DNA is retained, 39 bases long and in frame from the first base. The V end gives up 3 bases and the J end 9 bases, leaving 5 bases in the junction not matched to a gene. Beyond this particular receptor, the publication reports: The 87-base-pair reads could not distinguish some IMGT-functional V segments, including TRBV6-2 and TRBV6-3, so those segments were excluded. A few of the identified cytomegalovirus-associated TCR beta chains were confirmed in vitro to be specific for cytomegalovirus antigens. A further reported finding was that TCR beta sequences accurately predicted the HLA-A and HLA-B alleles for most subjects in the first cohort. The classifier was reported to diagnose cytomegalovirus status with high specificity and sensitivity in both the original cohort and the validation cohort. An association between a missense DCLRE1C variant and V-gene and J-gene trimming of TCR beta chains was found in a later genetic analysis and replicated in an independent cohort. In a later analysis, HLA-associated TCR beta chains were found to be more clonally expanded and to have lower generation probabilities than equally common non-associated chains. Because HLA typing was unavailable for some donors at each locus, only the typed subset was used in association tests. Most TCR sequences were observed very rarely across donors, whereas some public TCRs were present in many individuals. In the study, approximately 160 TCR beta chains were listed as associated with cytomegalovirus. According to a later analysis, parvovirus B19, influenza, CMV and Epstein-Barr virus appeared linked to several top co-occurrence clusters. Compared with the approximately 670-donor mean, donors in an Asian-associated ancestry cluster had fewer N-insertions in productive TCRs, according to a later genetic analysis. A later analysis found that TCR association rates varied across HLA loci, with DRB1 alleles showing the most associated TCRs and HLA-C alleles the fewest. Linkage disequilibrium might explain the correlated functional status among segregating V segments, but an unknown experimental factor could not be ruled out. Strong co-occurrence of HLA alleles, especially DR and DQ, made assigning TCR associations to individual alleles difficult. Only TCR beta chains were sequenced in this cohort, and the absence of alpha or paired-chain data limited detectable features. A later analysis associated 17,000 or so TCR beta sequences with specific HLA alleles at a false discovery rate of 0.05. Presence/absence analyses assumed roughly uniform sequencing depth across donors, an assumption that may not hold. According to the authors, the approach could potentially be generalized to other disease states and immunological phenotypes. An earlier analysis of some 560 of the donors showed that most TCR beta V segments appeared in productive rearrangements either about 90% or about 30% of the time, which broadly matched IMGT annotations. The sequencing pipeline was judged likely to have produced a cluster of highly shared sequence variants as a technical artifact. About 17 rarely observed V segments, including chromosome 9 orphons, were excluded from the earlier analysis of some 590 of the donors because counts were too low. The only immune exposure information available for the cohort was CMV serostatus. A later analysis found that most CMV-associated TCR beta chains appeared HLA-restricted, with HLA associations seemingly driven largely by CMV exposure.

Comment on this clone: There is no known antigen for this receptor. Base qualities are not provided; no much larger clone lies one nucleotide away.

Library prep was done by the immunoSEQ multiplex PCR assay. For the multiplex PCR, a mixture combining 60 forward primers for TCR Vbeta segments and 13 reverse primers for TCR Jbeta segments was used. The CDR3 region of rearranged TCR beta genes was amplified from genomic DNA with a multiplex PCR assay. The amplified TCR beta libraries were sequenced on the Illumina HiSeq System as 87-base-pair reads. The authors' analysis ran thus. In a later analysis, 77 million or so unique TCR beta chains were counted across the approximately 640 repertoires, and roughly 10 million of these chains were shared by at least two donors. A nearest-neighbor algorithm error-corrected the raw reads and collapsed the reads into unique sequences, merging closely related sequences to remove PCR and sequencing errors. To assign V, D and J gene segments, CDR3 sequences were aligned to IMGT reference sequences. Each retained sequence needed at least a six-nucleotide match to both a V gene segment and a J gene segment. A rearrangement was called productive if the CDR3 had no stop codons and remained in frame with V and J, and every other rearrangement was called non-productive. CDR3 was defined according to IMGT convention as the region running from the second conserved V-encoded cysteine to the conserved J-encoded phenylalanine. Sequences without an unambiguous match to a single V gene segment were excluded from the earlier analysis of about 600 of the donors. An earlier analysis of 550 to 650 of the donors classified V segments as functional when productive rearrangements were above 56.7% and as segregating when the standard deviation between donors was above 5%. A statistical classification framework was developed to diagnose cytomegalovirus status using the catalog of TCR beta chain sequences. In a later analysis, TCR nucleotide sequences were compared against IMGT/GENE-DB human TR gene sequences so that V and J genes could be assigned. In a later analysis, CDR3 sequences and most-parsimonious VDJ recombination scenarios were assigned using the TCRdist pipeline. In a later analysis, each TCR beta chain was defined by its CDR3 amino acid sequence together with its V-gene family, and reads without a unique V-gene family were excluded. As a way to deal with suspected cross-contamination and a sequencing artifact, a later analysis dropped 450 to 600 nucleotide sequences that were highly shared and had low generation probability. For each public chain, a later analysis derived a clonal expansion index from normalized ranks of inferred template counts within each repertoire. In a later analysis, generation probabilities were computed with a VDJ recombination model fitted to out-of-frame rearrangements, and the resulting probabilities were checked against IGoR. A later analysis scored TCR-TCR, TCR-HLA and TCR-CMV co-occurrence with hypergeometric tests, applying a repertoire-size bias correction to TCR pairs. In a later analysis, false discovery rates were estimated by permuting HLA or CMV assignments 20 times. In a later analysis, co-occurring TCRs were grouped with DBSCAN, and TCRdist sequence similarity was added when clustering was performed within HLA-allele-positive subsets. Co-occurrence clustering excluded repertoires with fewer than 30,000 or more than 120,000 public chains, plus five with anomalous nucleotide sharing. TCRdb took over this immuneACCESS table, retaining in-frame rearrangements with V and J assigned. Such tables are incomplete; in checked studies, under half of the missing clones stem from an unresolved V gene, and the remainder is unexplained. For V, J and clone size, that table is used; D and trimming come from the DNA. For this sample the table gives around 200,000 clones, of which 70% were detected only once. The ten largest make up about 3% of the sample.

The cohort comprised under 700 healthy bone marrow donors. Cohort members were all nominally healthy when sampled, although unrecorded immune exposures were likely present. The donor was CMV seropositive and belonged to the group of more than 250 seropositive cohort members. A peripheral blood sample was provided by each donor, and peripheral blood mononuclear cells were used for TCR beta sequencing. Genomic DNA was extracted from the blood cell samples with the Qiagen DNeasy Blood Extraction Kit. The sequenced sample was PBMCs. Recombination connected TRBV13 to TRBJ2-4, with 7 bases aligning to TRBD1. This TCR derives from a man aged 35 to 55 in good health and CMV-seropositive. The DNA reads TGTGCCAGCAGCTTCCGGGGACAGACCATTCAGTACTTC. The translation is CASSFRGQTIQYF.